The 21 T cell receptor beta chains listed next were all sequenced from one sample in a study of glioma-infiltrating T cells after dendritic cell vaccination. The repertoire was sequenced with immunoSEQ multiplex PCR; TCRdb's copy has only in-frame clones and lacks some. The repertoire holds under 130,000 clones, with around 89% as singletons. The sample's time point: after dendritic cell vaccination, including at tumor progression/relapse. The sequencing here drew on blood, taken after dendritic cell vaccination. The receptors were gathered from a human donor with glioblastoma.

The rearrangement links TRBV7-9 to TRBJ2-7; tentatively, D is TRBD1 (6 bases). The V end lost 5 bases, the J end lost 3 bases, and 17 bases lay between the germline ends. CDR1 and CDR2 (germline): SEHNR, FQNEAQ (reference sequence). The CDR3 spans 15 residues. This CDR3 reads CASSGNGTNYYEQYF. For the CDR3, the DNA is TGTGCCAGCAGCGGAAACGGGACAAATTACTACGAGCAGTACTTC.

The chain links TRBV6-5 to TRBJ2-2; 9 bases fit TRBD2. CDR3 length: 16 amino acids. The germline CDR1 and CDR2 sequences are MNHEY and SVGAGI. With 0 bases clipped from V and 8 bases from J, the junction kept 7 bases outside the gene matches. In DNA, the CDR3 is TGTGCCAGCAGTTACTCTGGCGGGAGGGCCACGGGGGAGCTGTTTTTT. It specifies CASSYSGGRATGELFF.

The chain carries TRBV29-1 and TRBJ2-3; 9 bases fit TRBD2. V dropped 6 bases and J dropped 6; count of bases not matched to a gene: 10. The CDR3 has 14 amino acids. Germline V gives CDR1 SQVTM, CDR2 ANQGSEA. The CDR3 sequence: CSVRFAGGLDTQYF. In nucleotides, the CDR3 is TGCAGCGTCCGTTTTGCGGGAGGGCTGGATACGCAGTATTTT.

The chain employs TRBV14 and TRBJ1-6; possibly TRBD1 for D (6 bases). The CDR3 length is 16 residues. CDR1 is SGHDN, CDR2 FVKESK, per germline. The V and J ends lost 4 bases and 7 bases respectively, with 17 bases between them. Here the CDR3 reads CASSRGAGVKNSPLHF. For the CDR3, the DNA is TGTGCCAGCAGCCGGGGTGCAGGGGTTAAGAATTCACCCCTCCACTTT.

There are a few counts of this clone. The chain is built from TRBV30 and TRBJ1-4; 8 nucleotides line up with TRBD1. CDR3 length equals 13 residues. Trimming cost V 5 bases and J 4 bases; bases outside gene matches: 3. Per the germline V gene, CDR1 is GTSNPN and CDR2 is SVGIG (reference sequence). The CDR3 here is CAWGQGYNEKLFF. The CDR3 DNA is TGTGCCTGGGGACAGGGATATAATGAAAAACTGTTTTTT.

The genes are TRBV6-1 and TRBJ2-3; tentatively, D is TRBD2 (5 bases). The CDR3 sequence is 15 residues long. Germline CDR1 reads MNHNS; CDR2 reads SASEGT. Trimming shortened V by 1 base and J by 2 bases, and 10 bases separated the two germline ends. The CDR3 is CASSEGSSYTDTQYF. The CDR3 DNA is TGTGCCAGCAGTGAAGGGTCTAGCTACACAGATACGCAGTATTTT.

The gene calls are TRBV11-3 and TRBJ2-7; 9 nucleotides agree with TRBD2. The length of the CDR3 is 13 residues. The V gene's germline CDR1 is SGHNT and CDR2 YENEEA. V lost 5 bases to trimming and J lost 6 bases; unmatched junction nucleotides: 5. This CDR3 reads CASSLGGRGEQYF. DNA of the CDR3: TGTGCCAGCAGCCTGGGCGGGAGGGGCGAGCAGTACTTC.

The rearrangement links TRBV30 to TRBJ2-2; D might be TRBD1 (6 bases). There are 14 residues in the CDR3. Germline assignment: CDR1 GTSNPN and CDR2 SVGIG (reference sequence). Between the trimmed V and J ends, which lost 2 bases and 2 bases, there was a span of 9 bases. As DNA, the CDR3 is TGTGCCTGGAGTCGAGGGACAAACACCGGGGAGCTGTTTTTT. The encoded protein is CAWSRGTNTGELFF.

The gene calls are TRBV11-2 and TRBJ2-3; TRBD2 matches 12 bases. The CDR3 sequence is 16 residues long. The V gene end was trimmed by 5 bases and the J gene end by 5 bases; junction bases not matched to a gene: 8. Germline loops: CDR1 SGHAT, CDR2 FQNNGV. The CDR3 loop is CASSPSLAGGQDTQYF. The CDR3 region has the DNA TGTGCCAGCAGCCCTTCTCTAGCGGGGGGGCAAGATACGCAGTATTTT.

The rearrangement links TRBV12-5 to TRBJ2-3; 8 bases line up with TRBD2. This CDR3 has 14 amino acids. Unmatched junction bases numbered 2, after V lost 1 base and J lost 5 bases. CDR1 LGHNT and CDR2 FRNRAP come from the germline V gene. For the CDR3, the DNA is TGTGCTAGTGGTTTGGCCCTAGCGGGAGATACGCAGTATTTT. It yields the protein CASGLALAGDTQYF.

This clone was detected once. This rearrangement joins TRBV6-5 to TRBJ2-7; D perhaps matches TRBD1 (6 bases). V lost 4 bases and J 1 base, leaving 11 bases between the germline ends. The germline CDR1 and CDR2 sequences are MNHEY and SVGAGI. The CDR3 is 14 residues long. The CDR3 DNA is TGTGCCAGCAGTTTTGGGCAGGGGTCCTACGAGCAGTACTTC. Protein product: CASSFGQGSYEQYF.

The genes are TRBV6-4 and TRBJ2-1; 8 bases fit TRBD1. Germline V gives CDR1 MRHNA, CDR2 SNTAGT. There are 15 residues in the CDR3. Trimming removed 6 bases from V and 3 bases from J; junction bases left unmatched: 7. This CDR3 is CASRTDRELYNEQFF. The DNA for the CDR3 is TGTGCCAGCAGGACGGACAGGGAACTCTACAATGAGCAGTTCTTC.

V gene TRBV6-5 combines with J gene TRBJ2-2, with a tentative D call TRBD1 (6 bases). Germline CDR1 reads MNHEY; CDR2 reads SVGAGI. V was trimmed by 7 bases and J by 7 bases, leaving 16 bases between them. This CDR3 is 14 amino acids long. CDR3 coding DNA: TGTGCCAGCACCAACAGGGCCAGGGGCGGGGAGCTGTTTTTT. Translated: CASTNRARGGELFF.

J is TRBJ2-1 and V is TRBV5-1, with 11 positions matching TRBD2. After removal of 4 bases from V and 7 bases from J, the junction contained 10 bases not matched to a gene. CDR1 SGHRS and CDR2 YFSETQ come from the germline V gene. The CDR3 extends over 16 amino acids. CDR3 in DNA: TGCGCCAGCAGCCCGTTCGTAGCGGGGGGGCAGAATGAGCAGTTCTTC. It translates to CASSPFVAGGQNEQFF.

This chain joins TRBV2 and TRBJ1-2; D remains ambiguous. V was cut by 6 bases and J by 8 bases, with 19 bases left in between. CDR3 length: 14 amino acids. Germline loops: CDR1 SNHLY, CDR2 FYNNEI. DNA of the CDR3: TGTGCCAGCAGCCCCCTCGCGCCACTCGAAGGCTACACCTTC. Translation: CASSPLAPLEGYTF.

This clone was detected only a few times. This chain links TRBV10-3 with TRBJ1-1; D uncertain. Trimming removed 1 base at V and 9 bases at J, with 12 bases between. The CDR3 sequence is 13 residues long. The germline V gene encodes CDR1 ENHRY and CDR2 SYGVKD. The CDR3 coding sequence is TGTGCCATCAGTGAGTTGTCAGGTCAAAAAGCTTTCTTT. Amino acids: CAISELSGQKAFF.

This chain uses TRBV25-1 with TRBJ1-1, with D unresolved. The CDR3 totals 17 residues. V lost 4 bases and J 1 base, leaving 19 bases between the germline ends. The germline V gene has CDR1 MGHDK and CDR2 SYGVNS. The CDR3 sequence: CASSGRGLGGQNTEAFF. Here the CDR3 DNA reads TGTGCCAGCAGTGGGCGGGGTTTGGGAGGTCAGAACACTGAAGCTTTCTTT.

In regard to this clone: The junction departs from germline at one end; a sequencing error may be responsible. The chain has TRBV7-7 and TRBJ2-2, with D hard to call. CDR1 and CDR2 from the germline V gene are SSHAT and FNYEAQ (reference sequence). CDR3 length: 12 residues. The CDR3 sequence is CASSPVTGELFF. CDR3 nucleotide sequence: TGTGCTAGCAGCCCTGTTACCGGGGAGCTGTTTTTT.

V is TRBV7-9 and J is TRBJ2-5, with 9 nucleotides matching TRBD2. The CDR3 contains 15 residues. CDR1 and CDR2 from the germline V gene are SEHNR and FQNEAQ (reference sequence). The V and J ends lost 1 base and 2 bases, in that order; junction bases with no gene match: 2. CDR3 DNA: TGTGCCAGCAGCTTAGGAGCGGGAGGACAAGAGACCCAGTACTTC. Protein: CASSLGAGGQETQYF.

The gene calls are TRBV30 and TRBJ1-1, with D tentatively TRBD1 (6 bases). The length of the CDR3 is 12 residues. Germline CDR1 is GTSNPN and CDR2 is SVGIG (reference sequence). The V gene lost 3 bases and the J gene lost 5 bases, with 10 bases spanning the gap. CDR3 sequence: CAWSAGETEAFF. CDR3 DNA: TGTGCCTGGAGCGCAGGGGAGACTGAAGCTTTCTTT.

V usage is TRBV5-1 and J usage is TRBJ2-5; D possibly corresponds to TRBD2 (6 bases). The end of the DNA fits TRBJ2-7 better, so the J call may be wrong. Germline CDR1 reads SGHRS; CDR2 reads YFSETQ. The CDR3 sequence is 14 residues long. The CDR3 protein is CASSLTSGYYEQYF. The DNA of the CDR3 is TGCGCCAGCAGCTTGACCAGCGGGTACTACGAGCAGTACTTC.